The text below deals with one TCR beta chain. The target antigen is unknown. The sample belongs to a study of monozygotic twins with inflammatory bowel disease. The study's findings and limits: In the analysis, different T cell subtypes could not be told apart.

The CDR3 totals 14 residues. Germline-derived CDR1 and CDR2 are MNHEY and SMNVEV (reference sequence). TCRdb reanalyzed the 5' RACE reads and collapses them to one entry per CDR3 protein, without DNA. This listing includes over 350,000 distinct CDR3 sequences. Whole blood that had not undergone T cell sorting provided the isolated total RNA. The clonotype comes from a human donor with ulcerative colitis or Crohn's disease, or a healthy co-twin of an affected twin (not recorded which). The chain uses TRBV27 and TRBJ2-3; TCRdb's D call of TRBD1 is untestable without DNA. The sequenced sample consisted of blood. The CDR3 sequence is CASSSGTALNTQYF.